The rows below give T cell receptor beta chains drawn from one sample of a study of blood T cell repertoires in COVID-19. The data were produced by immunoSEQ multiplex PCR, yet TCRdb's version contains in-frame clones alone and is incomplete. In the table there are about 190,000 clones, roughly three quarters of which are singletons. Material for sequencing was peripheral blood. Source of these receptors: a man aged 55 to 70 with active or convalescent COVID-19. Each CDR3 is given with its conserved first and last residue. A D gene is named only where the DNA matches it firmly. Some rows have no size entry. The others give once, few or many, or a class for an expanded clone.

>.|TRBJ2-3|.|TRBV19
CASSPSRTDTQYF
TGTGCCAGTAGTCCTTCCCGCACAGATACGCAGTATTTT
>.|TRBJ2-1|.|TRBV27
CASSARPVYNEQFF
TGTGCCAGCAGTGCCAGGCCCGTGTACAATGAGCAGTTCTTC
>.|TRBJ2-7|.|TRBV7-3
CASSLFPGSYEQYF
TGTGCCAGCAGCTTATTCCCCGGGAGCTACGAGCAGTACTTC
>.|TRBJ1-2|.|TRBV12-3/TRBV12-4
CASSQLTDYGYTF
TGTGCCAGCAGTCAGCTGACAGACTATGGCTACACCTTC
>once|TRBJ2-5|.|TRBV5-1
CASSFLQGGETQYF
TGCGCCAGCAGCTTCCTTCAGGGGGGAGAGACCCAGTACTTC
>once|TRBJ2-7|TRBD2|TRBV27
CARGVGGGGIYEQYF
TGTGCCCGCGGGGTAGGTGGGGGGGGGATCTACGAGCAGTACTTC
>once|TRBJ2-1|.|TRBV28
CASGSSSYNEQFF
TGTGCCAGCGGCTCTTCCTCCTACAATGAGCAGTTCTTC
>.|TRBJ2-1|TRBD2|TRBV5-4
CASTPGLAGGQSSYNEQFF
TGTGCCAGCACCCCAGGACTAGCGGGAGGCCAGAGCTCCTACAATGAGCAGTTCTTC
>once|TRBJ2-7|.|TRBV6-5
CASGRGREQYF
TGTGCCAGCGGACGAGGGCGCGAGCAGTACTTC
>.|TRBJ1-1|TRBD1|TRBV10-3
CAIILGQGRRNTEAFF
TGTGCCATCATTCTCGGACAGGGGAGGCGGAACACTGAAGCTTTCTTT
>.|TRBJ2-5|.|TRBV6-6
CASSYRQGWEAQYF
TGTGCCAGCAGTTACCGACAGGGATGGGAGGCCCAGTACTTC
>.|TRBJ1-1|TRBD1|TRBV5-1
CASSLTGGNTEAFF
TGCGCCAGCAGCCTTACAGGGGGGAACACTGAAGCTTTCTTT
>.|TRBJ2-5|TRBD1|TRBV5-6
CASSDPDRGIWRETQYF
TGTGCCAGCAGCGACCCGGACAGGGGAATATGGAGAGAGACCCAGTACTTC
>few|TRBJ2-2|TRBD1|TRBV2
CASTRSGQGTGELFF
TGTGCCAGCACTCGCTCGGGACAGGGGACCGGGGAGCTGTTTTTT
>.|TRBJ2-1|.|TRBV18
CASSRTDNEQFF
TGTGCCAGCTCCCGGACAGACAATGAGCAGTTCTTC
>few|TRBJ1-1|TRBD1|TRBV27
CASSPGTGGTEAFF
TGTGCCAGCAGTCCCGGGACAGGGGGCACTGAAGCTTTCTTT
>few|TRBJ1-5|TRBD1|TRBV6-5
CASSLDRASNQPQHF
TGTGCCAGCAGCCTAGACAGGGCCAGCAATCAGCCCCAGCATTTT
>.|TRBJ2-3|.|TRBV11-3
CASSPRGAVGADTQYF
TGTGCCAGCAGCCCCCGAGGAGCCGTCGGGGCAGATACGCAGTATTTT
>.|TRBJ2-7|TRBD1|TRBV30
CAWSRDSFYEQYF
TGTGCCTGGAGCCGGGACAGCTTCTACGAGCAGTACTTC
>once|TRBJ2-1|TRBD2|TRBV6-4
CASSDGTSGNEQFF
TGTGCCAGCAGTGACGGGACTAGCGGCAATGAGCAGTTCTTC
>.|TRBJ1-5|.|TRBV30
CAWNGAQGNQPQHF
TGTGCCTGGAACGGGGCCCAGGGGAATCAGCCCCAGCATTTT
>.|TRBJ1-1|TRBD1|TRBV4-3
CASSSGQGYTEAFF
TGCGCCAGCAGTTCTGGACAGGGGTACACTGAAGCTTTCTTT
>.|TRBJ1-3|.|TRBV7-9
CASQLRISGNTIYF
TGTGCCAGCCAATTGAGGATTTCTGGAAACACCATATATTTT
>.|TRBJ2-1|TRBD1|TRBV27
CASTDRGRPQFF
TGTGCCAGCACCGACAGGGGGCGACCGCAGTTCTTC
>.|TRBJ2-1|.|TRBV18
CASSPELANEQFF
TGTGCCAGCTCACCAGAACTAGCAAATGAGCAGTTCTTC
>.|TRBJ2-5|.|TRBV20-1
CSARAPETQYF
TGCAGTGCCCGAGCCCCGGAGACCCAGTACTTC
>once|TRBJ2-2|.|TRBV3-1/TRBV3-2
CASSQNGGLFF
TGTGCCAGCAGCCAAAACGGGGGGCTGTTTTTT
>.|TRBJ1-1|TRBD1|TRBV28
CASSLRQGAIGTEAFF
TGTGCCAGCAGTCTTAGACAGGGGGCAATAGGCACTGAAGCTTTCTTT
>.|TRBJ2-7|.|TRBV5-4
CASSLASATSYEQYF
TGTGCCAGCAGCTTGGCTAGCGCTACCTCCTACGAGCAGTACTTC
>few|TRBJ1-4|TRBD1|TRBV7-9
CASSLGGTVREKLFF
TGTGCCAGCAGCTTAGGTGGGACAGTCCGGGAAAAACTGTTTTTT
>.|TRBJ2-3|TRBD2|TRBV6-5
CASTFGGDTQYF
TGTGCCAGTACTTTCGGGGGGGATACGCAGTATTTT
>few|TRBJ2-3|.|TRBV18
CASSPYPPPDTQYF
TGTGCCAGCTCACCGTATCCTCCCCCAGATACGCAGTATTTT
>.|TRBJ2-4|TRBD1|TRBV24-1
CATSPGTGLAKNIQYF
TGTGCCACCAGCCCCGGGACAGGCCTAGCCAAAAACATTCAGTACTTC
>.|TRBJ2-1|TRBD2|TRBV5-6
CASSSTTSGDDNEQFF
TGTGCCAGCAGCTCAACTACTAGCGGGGATGACAATGAGCAGTTCTTC
>.|TRBJ1-5|.|TRBV19
CASSLLNQPQHF
TGTGCCAGTAGCCTTCTTAATCAGCCCCAGCATTTT
>.|TRBJ2-7|.|TRBV25-1
CASGPVHDYEQYF
TGTGCCAGCGGGCCGGTTCATGACTACGAGCAGTACTTC
>few|TRBJ2-5|TRBD1|TRBV24-1
CATSETGVSGTQYF
TGTGCCACCAGTGAGACAGGGGTCTCAGGGACCCAGTACTTC
>once|TRBJ2-5|TRBD1|TRBV7-2
CASSSGQFRETQYF
TGTGCCAGCAGCTCGGGACAGTTTAGAGAGACCCAGTACTTC
>.|TRBJ2-3|.|TRBV4-1
CASSQESGVGATDTQYF
TGCGCCAGCAGCCAAGAGAGTGGAGTCGGAGCCACAGATACGCAGTATTTT
>.|TRBJ2-3|.|TRBV5-4
CASSLESTDTQYF
TGTGCCAGCAGCTTAGAGAGCACAGATACGCAGTATTTT
>.|TRBJ2-6|TRBD1|TRBV5-1
CASSLETGYSGANVLTF
TGCGCCAGCAGCTTGGAGACAGGGTACTCTGGGGCCAACGTCCTGACTTTC
>.|TRBJ2-5|TRBD2|TRBV4-3
CASSQDLREKETQYF
TGCGCCAGCAGCCAAGATCTGCGGGAGAAAGAGACCCAGTACTTC
>few|TRBJ2-2|TRBD1|TRBV3-1/TRBV3-2
CASSSVRDRVNTGELFF
TGTGCCAGCAGCTCCGTCCGGGACAGAGTGAACACCGGGGAGCTGTTTTTT
>.|TRBJ2-7|.|TRBV6-5
CASTRGGPYEQYF
TGTGCCAGCACCAGGGGAGGGCCCTACGAGCAGTACTTC
>.|TRBJ1-2|TRBD1|TRBV7-2
CASSLTMRAGGGYTF
TGTGCCAGCAGCCTTACAATGCGGGCAGGGGGTGGCTACACCTTC
>.|TRBJ2-3|.|TRBV7-2
CASSLGPTGVIADTQYF
TGTGCCAGCAGCTTAGGCCCTACGGGAGTTATTGCAGATACGCAGTATTTT
>.|TRBJ2-5|.|TRBV9
CASAPTAGETQYF
TGTGCCAGCGCTCCTACGGCCGGGGAGACCCAGTACTTC
>.|TRBJ2-1|TRBD2|TRBV9
CASSAPGLGYNEQFF
TGTGCCAGCAGCGCCCCCGGACTAGGGTACAATGAGCAGTTCTTC
>few|TRBJ2-7|TRBD2|TRBV7-9
CASSLTAGGPYEQYF
TGTGCCAGCAGCTTAACGGCGGGAGGGCCGTACGAGCAGTACTTC
>.|TRBJ2-3|TRBD1|TRBV18
CASFPGADRDGDTQYF
TGTGCCAGCTTCCCCGGAGCGGACAGGGATGGAGATACGCAGTATTTT
>few|TRBJ1-5|TRBD1|TRBV6-6
CASRRGQGASAQHF
TGTGCCAGCAGGCGCGGACAGGGGGCATCGGCCCAGCATTTT